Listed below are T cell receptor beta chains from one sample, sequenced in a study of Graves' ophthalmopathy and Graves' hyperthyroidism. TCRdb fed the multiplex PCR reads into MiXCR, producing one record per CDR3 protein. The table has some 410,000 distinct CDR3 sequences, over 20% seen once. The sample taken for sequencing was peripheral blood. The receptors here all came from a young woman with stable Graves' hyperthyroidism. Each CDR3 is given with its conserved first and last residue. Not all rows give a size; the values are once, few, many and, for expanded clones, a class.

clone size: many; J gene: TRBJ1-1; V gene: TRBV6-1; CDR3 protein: CASREQGFWTEAFF
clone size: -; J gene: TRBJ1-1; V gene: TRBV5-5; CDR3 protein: CASDQNTEAFF
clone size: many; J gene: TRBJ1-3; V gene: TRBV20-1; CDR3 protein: CSALVSWGRNTIYF
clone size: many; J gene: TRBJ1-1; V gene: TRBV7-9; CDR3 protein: CASSLMAEAFF
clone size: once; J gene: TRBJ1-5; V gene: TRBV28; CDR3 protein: CASSLFGAGGTQPQHF
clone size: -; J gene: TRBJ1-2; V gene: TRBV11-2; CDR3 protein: CASSFGTASNYGYTF
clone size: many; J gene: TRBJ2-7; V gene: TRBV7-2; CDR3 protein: CASSLRAGGSYEQYF
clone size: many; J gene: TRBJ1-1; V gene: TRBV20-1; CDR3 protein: CSARMWGNLDRSRSAFF
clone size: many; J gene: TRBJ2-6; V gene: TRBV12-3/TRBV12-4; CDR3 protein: CASSLVGQGAAGANVLTF
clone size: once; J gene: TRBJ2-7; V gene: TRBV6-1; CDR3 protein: CASSSNGQGNEQYF
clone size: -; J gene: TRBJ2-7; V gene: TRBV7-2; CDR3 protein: CASSATFSYEQHF
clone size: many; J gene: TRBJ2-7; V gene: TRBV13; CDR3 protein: CASSPRTGNSYEQYF
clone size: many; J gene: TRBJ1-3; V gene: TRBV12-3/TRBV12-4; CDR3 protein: CASSVQGLGNTIYF
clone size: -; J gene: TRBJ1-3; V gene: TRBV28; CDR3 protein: CASSAGYENTIYF
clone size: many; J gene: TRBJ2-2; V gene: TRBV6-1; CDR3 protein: CASSRQGLNTGELFF
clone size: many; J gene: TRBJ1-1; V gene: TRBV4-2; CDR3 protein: CASSQDTDGECTEAFF
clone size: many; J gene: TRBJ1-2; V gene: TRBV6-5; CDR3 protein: CASSSDRGYGYTF
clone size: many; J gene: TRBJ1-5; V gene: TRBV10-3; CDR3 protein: CAISEGSGGQPQHF
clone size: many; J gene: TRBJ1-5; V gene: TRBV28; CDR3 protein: CASGAWGLSNQPQHF
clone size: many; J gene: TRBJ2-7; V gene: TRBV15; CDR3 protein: CATSRAGQFSYEQYF
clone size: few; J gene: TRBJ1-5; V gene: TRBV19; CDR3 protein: CASSTSSPAGQPQHF
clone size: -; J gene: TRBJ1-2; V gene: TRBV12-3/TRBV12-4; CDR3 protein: CASRKPGQKYGYTF
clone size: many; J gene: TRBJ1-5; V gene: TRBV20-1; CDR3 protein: CSARGGSNQPQHF
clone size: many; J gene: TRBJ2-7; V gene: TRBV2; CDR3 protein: CASSRGPVEQYF